The source of this T cell receptor beta chain is a study of regulatory T cells in long-lasting Graves disease. Study information: Newly diagnosed Graves' patients had taken antithyroid drugs under 3 months.

Study-wide points: Among samples with persistent disease, TRBV28, TRBJ1-2 and TRBJ2-5 were favored.

Sample time point: newly diagnosed GD, antithyroid drugs for less than 3 months. Extracted RNA from PBMCs served as the source of the TCR library. Germline V gives CDR1 MNHEY, CDR2 SMNVEV (reference sequence). This CDR3 is built from 16 residues. V gave up 5 bases and J gave up 0 bases; unmatched junction bases: 8. With iRepertoire HTBI primers and Arm-PCR of CDR3 regions, TCR beta libraries were built. TCRdb analysed the multiplex PCR reads with MiXCR anew, one entry per CDR3 protein. The sample holds hundreds of thousands of distinct CDR3 sequences, approximately 15% seen once. This clonotype was counted ten times or more. Its antigen is unknown. The data also belong to a second study, concerning T cells in Graves' hyperthyroidism and ophthalmopathy. This second study notes: Each diagnosis drew on symptoms, thyroxine, TRAb, thyroid ultrasound and orbital computed tomography findings. Blood also showed most of the thyroid clonotypes that were expanded above 0.001.

Sequences were derived from peripheral blood mononuclear cells (PBMCs), sampled at new diagnosis, from a patient treated with antithyroid drugs. The genes are TRBV27 and TRBJ1-1; TRBD1 matches 8 bases. The TCR was taken from a woman aged 30 to 39 with Graves disease. The CDR3 DNA sequence: TGTGCCAGCAGTATCGGACAGGGTAGGTTGAACACTGAAGCTTTCTTT. Protein: CASSIGQGRLNTEAFF.